What follows is one T cell receptor beta chain and its context. This CDR3 contains 15 residues. Looked up from germline, CDR1 is SGHTA and CDR2 is FQGNSA. Unmatched junction bases numbered 4, after V lost 3 bases and J lost 7 bases. This entry belongs to a study of blood T cell repertoires in COVID-19. Sequencing used immunoSEQ multiplex PCR; TCRdb keeps in-frame clones, though not all of them. This table holds under 250,000 clones, less than 85% found once. The sequence derives from a woman in her 70s with acute or convalescent COVID-19. Sequenced input: peripheral blood. This sequence joins TRBV7-2 and TRBJ2-4, with TRBD2 matching over 12 bases. CDR3 DNA: TGTGCCAGCAGCTTGAGGCTAGCGGGAGGGAACATTCAGTACTTC. It is translated as CASSLRLAGGNIQYF.